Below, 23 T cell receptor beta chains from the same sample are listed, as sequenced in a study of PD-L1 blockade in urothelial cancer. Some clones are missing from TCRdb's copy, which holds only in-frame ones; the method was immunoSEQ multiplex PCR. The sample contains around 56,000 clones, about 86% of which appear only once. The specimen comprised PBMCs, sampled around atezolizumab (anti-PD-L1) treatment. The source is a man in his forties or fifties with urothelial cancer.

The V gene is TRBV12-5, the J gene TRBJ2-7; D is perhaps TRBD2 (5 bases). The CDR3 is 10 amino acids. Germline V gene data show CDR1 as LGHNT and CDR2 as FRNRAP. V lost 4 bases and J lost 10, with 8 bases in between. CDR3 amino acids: CASGSGNQYF. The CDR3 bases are TGTGCTAGTGGTTCCGGGAATCAGTACTTC.

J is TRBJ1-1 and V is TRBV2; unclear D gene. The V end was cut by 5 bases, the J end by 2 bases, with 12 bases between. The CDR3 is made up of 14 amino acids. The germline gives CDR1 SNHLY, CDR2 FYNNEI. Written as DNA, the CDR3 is TGTGCCAGCAGTCCCCTGAGGGTCAACACTGAAGCTTTCTTT. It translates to CASSPLRVNTEAFF.

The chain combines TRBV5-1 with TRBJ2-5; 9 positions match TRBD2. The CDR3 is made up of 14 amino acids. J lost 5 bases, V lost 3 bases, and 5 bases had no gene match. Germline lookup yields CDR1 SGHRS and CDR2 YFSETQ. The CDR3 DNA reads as TGCGCCAGCAGCTCGACTAGCGGAGGGGAGACCCAGTACTTC. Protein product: CASSSTSGGETQYF.

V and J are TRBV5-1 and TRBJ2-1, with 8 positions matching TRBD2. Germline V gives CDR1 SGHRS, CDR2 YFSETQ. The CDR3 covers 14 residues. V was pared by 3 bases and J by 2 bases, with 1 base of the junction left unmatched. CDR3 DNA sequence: TGCGCCAGCAGCTCGGGACTAGCCTACAATGAGCAGTTCTTC. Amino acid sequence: CASSSGLAYNEQFF. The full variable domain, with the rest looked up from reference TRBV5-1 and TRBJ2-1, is KAGVTQTPRYLIKTRGQQVTLSCSPISGHRSVSWYQQTPGQGLQFLFEYFSETQRNKGNFPGRFSGRQFSNSRSEMNVSTLELGDSALYLCASSSGLAYNEQFFGPGTRLTVL.

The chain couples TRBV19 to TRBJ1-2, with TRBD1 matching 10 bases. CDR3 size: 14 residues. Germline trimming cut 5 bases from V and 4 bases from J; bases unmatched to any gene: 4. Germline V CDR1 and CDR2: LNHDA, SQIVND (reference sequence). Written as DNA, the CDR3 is TGTGCCAGTAGTCGGGACAGGGGCAGCTATGGCTACACCTTC. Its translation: CASSRDRGSYGYTF. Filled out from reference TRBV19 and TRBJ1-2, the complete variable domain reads DGGITQSPKYLFRKEGQNVTLSCEQNLNHDAMYWYRQDPGQGLRLIYYSQIVNDFQKGDIAEGYSVSREKKESFPLTVTSAQKNPTAFYLCASSRDRGSYGYTFGSGTRLTVV.

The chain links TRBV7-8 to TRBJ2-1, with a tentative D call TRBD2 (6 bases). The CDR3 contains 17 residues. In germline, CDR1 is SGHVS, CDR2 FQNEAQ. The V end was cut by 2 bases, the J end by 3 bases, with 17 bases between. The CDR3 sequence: CASSLRKGLANYNEQFF. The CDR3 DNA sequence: TGTGCCAGCAGCTTACGGAAGGGCCTAGCGAACTACAATGAGCAGTTCTTC.

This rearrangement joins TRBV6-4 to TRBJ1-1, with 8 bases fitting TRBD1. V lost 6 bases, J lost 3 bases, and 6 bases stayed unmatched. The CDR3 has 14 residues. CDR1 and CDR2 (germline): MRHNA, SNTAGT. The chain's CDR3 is CASSRTGSDTEAFF. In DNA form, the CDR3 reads TGTGCCAGCAGCAGGACAGGGTCGGACACTGAAGCTTTCTTT.

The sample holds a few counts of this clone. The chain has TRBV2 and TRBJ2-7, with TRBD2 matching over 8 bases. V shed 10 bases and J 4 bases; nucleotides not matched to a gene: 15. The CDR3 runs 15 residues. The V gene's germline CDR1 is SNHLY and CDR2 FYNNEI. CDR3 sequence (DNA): TGTGCCATCGTGCGGGGGGACCTTATGGGGTACGAGCAGTACTTC. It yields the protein CAIVRGDLMGYEQYF.

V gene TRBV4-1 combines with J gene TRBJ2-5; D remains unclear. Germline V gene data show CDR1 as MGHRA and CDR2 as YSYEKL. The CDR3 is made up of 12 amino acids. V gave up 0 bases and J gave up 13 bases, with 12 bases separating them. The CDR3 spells CASSQDWQYLYF. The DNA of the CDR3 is TGCGCCAGCAGCCAAGACTGGCAGTATCTGTACTTC.

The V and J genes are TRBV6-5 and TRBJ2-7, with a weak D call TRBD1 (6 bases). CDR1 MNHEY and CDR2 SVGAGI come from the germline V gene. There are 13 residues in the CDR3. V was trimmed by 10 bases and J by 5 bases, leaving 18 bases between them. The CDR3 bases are TGTGCCACCGCCCCGACAGGTCACAACGAGCAGTACTTC. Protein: CATAPTGHNEQYF.

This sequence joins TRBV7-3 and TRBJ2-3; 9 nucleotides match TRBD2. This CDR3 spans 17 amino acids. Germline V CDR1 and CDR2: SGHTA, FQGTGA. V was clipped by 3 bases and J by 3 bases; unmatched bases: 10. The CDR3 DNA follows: TGTGCCAGCAGCTTCCAGAGAGCGGGAGGTAGGACAGATACGCAGTATTTT. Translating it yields CASSFQRAGGRTDTQYF.

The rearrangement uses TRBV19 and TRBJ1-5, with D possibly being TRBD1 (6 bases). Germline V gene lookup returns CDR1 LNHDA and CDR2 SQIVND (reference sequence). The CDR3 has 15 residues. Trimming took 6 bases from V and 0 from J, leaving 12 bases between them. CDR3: CASSGQPYSNQPQHF. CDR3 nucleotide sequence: TGTGCCAGTAGCGGACAGCCTTATAGCAATCAGCCCCAGCATTTT. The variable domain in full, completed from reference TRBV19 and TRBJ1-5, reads DGGITQSPKYLFRKEGQNVTLSCEQNLNHDAMYWYRQDPGQGLRLIYYSQIVNDFQKGDIAEGYSVSREKKESFPLTVTSAQKNPTAFYLCASSGQPYSNQPQHFGDGTRLSIL.

CDR3 coding DNA: TGTGCCAGCAGCTTATCAGGGGAGCTGTTTTTT. This codes for CASSLSGELFF. This chain joins TRBV7-6 and TRBJ2-2; D is unresolved. This CDR3 spans 11 amino acids. CDR1 SGHVS and CDR2 FNYEAQ come from the germline V gene. The V end lost 2 bases, the J end lost 8 bases, and 3 bases lay between the germline ends.

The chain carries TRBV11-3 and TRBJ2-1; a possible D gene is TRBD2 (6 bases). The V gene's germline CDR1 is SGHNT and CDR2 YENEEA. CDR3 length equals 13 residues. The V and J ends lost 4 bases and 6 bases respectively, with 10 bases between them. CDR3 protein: CASSSLGGNEQFF. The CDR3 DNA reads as TGTGCCAGCAGCTCCCTGGGGGGCAATGAGCAGTTCTTC.

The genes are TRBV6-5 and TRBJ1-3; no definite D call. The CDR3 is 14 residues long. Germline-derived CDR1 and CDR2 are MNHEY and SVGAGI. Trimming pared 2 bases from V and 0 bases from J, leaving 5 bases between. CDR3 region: CASSYDSSGNTIYF. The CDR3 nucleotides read TGTGCCAGCAGTTACGATAGCTCTGGAAACACCATATATTTT.

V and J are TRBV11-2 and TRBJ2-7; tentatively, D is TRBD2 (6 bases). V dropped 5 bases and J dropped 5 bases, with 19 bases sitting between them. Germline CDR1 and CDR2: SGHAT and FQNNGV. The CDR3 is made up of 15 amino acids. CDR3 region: CASSRSSGSFNEQYF. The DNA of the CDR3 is TGTGCCAGCAGCCGATCCAGCGGGTCCTTTAACGAGCAGTACTTC.

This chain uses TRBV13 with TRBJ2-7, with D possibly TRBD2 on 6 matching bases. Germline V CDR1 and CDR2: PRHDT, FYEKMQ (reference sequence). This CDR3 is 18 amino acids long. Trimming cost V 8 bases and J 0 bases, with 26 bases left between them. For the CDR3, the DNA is TGTGCCAGCTCCAAGTTCACCCTAGCGAGACTTTCCTCCTACGAGCAGTACTTC. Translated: CASSKFTLARLSSYEQYF. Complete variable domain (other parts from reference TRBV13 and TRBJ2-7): AAGVIQSPRHLIKEKRETATLKCYPIPRHDTVYWYQQGPGQDPQFLISFYEKMQSDKGSIPDRFSAQQFSDYHSELNMSSLELGDSALYFCASSKFTLARLSSYEQYFGPGTRLTVT.

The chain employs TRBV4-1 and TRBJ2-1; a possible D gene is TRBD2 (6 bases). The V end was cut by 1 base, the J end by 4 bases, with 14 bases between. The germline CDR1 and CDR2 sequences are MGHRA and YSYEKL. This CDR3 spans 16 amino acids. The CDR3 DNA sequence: TGCGCCAGCAGCCAAGTCATAAGCGGGCCATACAATGAGCAGTTCTTC. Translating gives CASSQVISGPYNEQFF.

In DNA form, the CDR3 reads TGTGCCAGCAGTGCCCGTCTCGGGAGGGCCATAGAAGCAGATACGCAGTATTTT. This sequence encodes CASSARLGRAIEADTQYF. The J gene is TRBJ2-3, the V gene TRBV27, with TRBD2 matching 8 bases. Losses at the gene ends were 5 bases for V and 4 bases for J; bases not matched to a gene: 17. The CDR3 length is 18 residues. Germline CDR1 reads MNHEY; CDR2 reads SMNVEV (reference sequence).

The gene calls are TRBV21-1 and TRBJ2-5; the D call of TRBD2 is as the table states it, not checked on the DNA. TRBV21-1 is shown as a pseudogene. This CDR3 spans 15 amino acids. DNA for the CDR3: TGTGCCAGCACCCAGACTAGCGGGAGACGTACGACCCAGTACTTC. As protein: CASTQTSGRRTTQYF.

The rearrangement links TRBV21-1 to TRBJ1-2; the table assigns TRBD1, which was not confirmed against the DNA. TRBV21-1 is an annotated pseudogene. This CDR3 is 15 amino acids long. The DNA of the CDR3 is TGTGCCAGCAGCAATGCCGGCCACAGGGGATGTTGTGACACCTTC. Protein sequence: CASSNAGHRGCCDTF.

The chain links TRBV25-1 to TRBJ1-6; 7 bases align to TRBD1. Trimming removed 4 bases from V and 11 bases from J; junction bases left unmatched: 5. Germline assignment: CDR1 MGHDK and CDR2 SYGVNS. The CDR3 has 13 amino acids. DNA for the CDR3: TGTGCCAGCAGTGGACAGGGATTTGCACCCCTCCACTTT. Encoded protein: CASSGQGFAPLHF. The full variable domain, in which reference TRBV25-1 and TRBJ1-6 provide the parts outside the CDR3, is EADIYQTPRYLVIGTGKKITLECSQTMGHDKMYWYQQDPGMELHLIHYSYGVNSTEKGDLSSESTVSRIRTEHFPLTLESARPSHTSQYLCASSGQGFAPLHFGNGTRLTVT.

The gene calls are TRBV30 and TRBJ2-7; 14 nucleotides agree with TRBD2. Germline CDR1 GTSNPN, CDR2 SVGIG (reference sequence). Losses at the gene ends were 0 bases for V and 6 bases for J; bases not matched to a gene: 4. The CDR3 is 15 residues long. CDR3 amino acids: CAWSVFGTSGSEQYF. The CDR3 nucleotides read TGTGCCTGGAGTGTCTTCGGGACTAGCGGGAGCGAGCAGTACTTC.